The 2 T cell receptor beta chains reported below all come from one sample, sequenced in a study of regulatory T cells in long-lasting Graves disease. Both iRepertoire HTBI primers and Arm-PCR of CDR3 regions were used to build the TCR beta libraries. TCRdb re-analysed the multiplex PCR reads in MiXCR, keeping a single row per CDR3 protein. The repertoire holds some 370,000 distinct CDR3 sequences, with 20% to 25% as singletons. Time point denoted: persistent/refractory GD, antithyroid drugs over 5 years with positive TRAb. PBMC-extracted RNA yielded the TCR library. The source material was peripheral blood mononuclear cells (PBMCs), sampled when the disease was refractory, from a patient treated with antithyroid drugs. All receptors derive from a middle-aged woman with Graves disease.

This chain links TRBV4-1 with TRBJ1-1; 8 nucleotides match TRBD1. The CDR3 is 14 amino acids. CDR1 and CDR2 (germline): MGHRA, YSYEKL. With V trimmed by 2 bases and J by 3 bases, 2 bases remained unmatched. CDR3 sequence (DNA): TGCGCCAGCAGCCAATTGACAGGGGACACTGAAGCTTTCTTT. It codes for CASSQLTGDTEAFF.

This clonotype was picked up many times. This rearrangement joins TRBV6-1 to TRBJ2-7; TRBD1 aligns across 9 bases. CDR3 length: 14 amino acids. V was clipped by 6 bases and J by 6 bases; unmatched bases: 9. Germline loops: CDR1 MNHNS, CDR2 SASEGT. The chain's CDR3 is CASRNDRGSTEQYF. Written as DNA, the CDR3 is TGTGCCAGCAGAAATGACAGGGGGTCGACCGAGCAGTACTTC.